A selection of T cell receptor beta chains follows, all from one sample in a study of T cells in Graves' hyperthyroidism and ophthalmopathy. TCRdb itself ran the multiplex PCR reads through MiXCR, one entry per CDR3 protein. The profile shows hundreds of thousands of distinct CDR3 sequences, more than 15% of them singletons. The sample taken for sequencing was blood. The receptor source for this set is a woman aged 55-69 years with Graves' ophthalmopathy. Both conserved end residues are part of each CDR3. The D gene is left open where the match is weak. Rows give clone size only sometimes, using once, few, many, or a class for an expanded clone.

clone_size j_call d_call v_call cdr3_aa cdr3_nt
many TRBJ2-7 TRBD1 TRBV27 CASSPAWDRGYEQYF TGTGCCAGCAGTCCGGCGTGGGACAGGGGATACGAGCAGTACTTC
- TRBJ2-2 - TRBV6-1 CASSVAGLNTGELFF TGTGCCAGCAGCGTGGCGGGGTTGAACACCGGGGAGCTGTTTTTT
few TRBJ1-6 - TRBV4-3 CASSQEDASSYNSPLHF TGCGCCAGCAGCCAGGAAGATGCAAGCTCCTATAATTCACCCCTCCACTTT
few TRBJ2-2 TRBD2 TRBV6-1 CASRHTSGRAHGELFF TGTGCCAGCAGACATACTAGCGGGAGGGCCCACGGGGAGCTGTTTTTT
few TRBJ2-1 - TRBV20-1 CSATGILSSYNEQFF TGCAGTGCAACCGGGATCCTAAGCTCCTACAATGAGCAGTTCTTC
many TRBJ1-5 - TRBV28 CASSLLAGRNQPQHF TGTGCCAGCAGTTTATTAGCAGGGCGGAATCAGCCCCAGCATTTT
few TRBJ2-7 - TRBV4-2 CASSPTPSEAYEQYF TGTGCCAGCAGCCCTACCCCTAGCGAGGCCTACGAGCAGTACTTC
many TRBJ1-4 TRBD1 TRBV5-6 CASSSIQGASNEKLFF TGTGCCAGCAGCTCCATCCAGGGGGCAAGTAATGAAAAACTGTTTTTT
- TRBJ2-3 - TRBV6-1 CASGPLYADTQYF TGTGCCAGCGGCCCACTTTACGCAGATACGCAGTATTTT
many TRBJ1-4 - TRBV7-9 CASSLGLANEKLFF TGTGCCAGCAGCTTGGGTTTGGCTAATGAAAAACTGTTTTTT
few TRBJ1-4 - TRBV12-3/TRBV12-4 CASSIQGPTRPFF TGTGCCAGCAGTATCCAGGGGCCCACGCGTCCGTTTTTT
many TRBJ2-7 TRBD2 TRBV7-2 CAGSRWTSNYEQYF TGTGCCGGCAGCCGATGGACTAGTAACTACGAGCAGTACTTC
many TRBJ1-1 - TRBV5-1 CASKELPGVDTEAFF TGCGCCAGCAAGGAACTCCCAGGGGTGGACACTGAAGCTTTCTTT
- TRBJ2-7 TRBD1 TRBV20-1 CSASGTGGLEQYF TGCAGTGCTAGCGGGACAGGGGGCCTCGAGCAGTACTTC
- TRBJ2-1 TRBD2 TRBV19 CATKVGGRSSYNEQFF TGTGCCACCAAAGTAGGCGGGAGGAGCTCCTACAATGAGCAGTTCTTC
many TRBJ1-1 - TRBV5-1 CASSLGAANTEAFF TGCGCCAGCAGCTTGGGGGCGGCTAACACTGAAGCTTTCTTT
many TRBJ1-1 - TRBV20-1 CSASGLGTNTEAFF TGCAGTGCTAGTGGGTTGGGAACAAACACTGAAGCTTTCTTT
- TRBJ1-1 TRBD1 TRBV6-2/TRBV6-3 CASSYLISLDRGLNTEAFF TGTGCCAGCAGCTACTTAATAAGTTTGGACAGGGGACTGAACACTGAAGCTTTCTTT
many TRBJ1-5 TRBD1 TRBV2 CASSVSDRGTQPQHF TGTGCCAGCAGTGTTTCAGACAGGGGCACTCAGCCCCAGCATTTT
few TRBJ2-7 TRBD1 TRBV5-1 CASSFGTGGAYEQYF TGCGCCAGCAGCTTCGGGACAGGGGGTGCCTACGAGCAGTACTTC
few TRBJ2-5 - TRBV10-3 CAISDRSTNQEETQYF TGTGCCATCAGTGATAGATCGACTAACCAGGAAGAGACCCAGTACTTC
many TRBJ2-1 - TRBV7-2 CASSLVASGVAAEQFF TGTGCCAGCAGCTTAGTTGCTTCGGGAGTTGCGGCTGAGCAGTTCTTC
- TRBJ1-1 TRBD1 TRBV5-6 CASSLRDRGPEAFF TGCGCCAGCAGCTTACGGGACAGGGGGCCTGAAGCTTTCTTT
few TRBJ1-2 - TRBV7-9 CASSPISYGYTF TGTGCCAGCAGCCCGATTAGCTATGGCTACACCTTC
many TRBJ1-2 - TRBV12-3/TRBV12-4 CASSEKTRRYGYTF TGTGCCAGCAGTGAGAAGACACGACGCTATGGCTACACCTTC
few TRBJ2-2 - TRBV24-1 CATSDSGTPNTGELFF TGTGCCACCAGTGACTCCGGGACACCAAACACCGGGGAGCTGTTTTTT
many TRBJ2-7 - TRBV11-2 CASSLDARGSYEQYF TGTGCCAGCAGCTTAGATGCCAGGGGAAGCTACGAGCAGTACTTC
few TRBJ1-2 - TRBV6-6 CASSYYFDSLDYTF TGTGCCAGCAGTTACTACTTCGACAGCTTAGACTACACCTTC
- TRBJ2-1 TRBD2 TRBV2 CASSGLAGEQFF TGTGCCAGCAGTGGACTAGCGGGAGAGCAGTTCTTC
many TRBJ2-1 - TRBV2 CATGTVPDEQFF TGTGCCACCGGGACTGTCCCCGATGAGCAGTTCTTC